This T cell receptor (beta chain) emerged from a study of breast tumors, draining lymph nodes, adjacent tissues. General study findings and limits: Compared with lymph nodes, tumors were less diverse; compared with nontumor tissue, more.

Axillary draining lymph nodes of breast cancer patients supplied the node samples. TCRdb reanalysed the multiplex PCR reads using MiXCR and keeps one entry per CDR3 protein. The sample contains fewer than 250,000 distinct CDR3 sequences, approximately 30% of which appear only once. This clonotype appeared a single time. What it recognizes is unknown. Germline V gene lookup returns CDR1 SEHNR and CDR2 FQNEAQ (reference sequence). CDR3 length: 14 residues. Trimming left V 5 bases short and J 10 bases short, with 18 bases between. The chain combines TRBV7-9 with TRBJ2-1; D may be TRBD2 (7 bases). This sequence was found in a female donor with breast cancer. Some clones in this sample may be carry-over from other donors' samples. The sample comprised axillary lymph node tissue. CDR3: CASSAPGRGREQFF. The CDR3 nucleotides are TGTGCCAGCAGCGCTCCCGGGCGGGGGCGAGAGCAGTTCTTC.